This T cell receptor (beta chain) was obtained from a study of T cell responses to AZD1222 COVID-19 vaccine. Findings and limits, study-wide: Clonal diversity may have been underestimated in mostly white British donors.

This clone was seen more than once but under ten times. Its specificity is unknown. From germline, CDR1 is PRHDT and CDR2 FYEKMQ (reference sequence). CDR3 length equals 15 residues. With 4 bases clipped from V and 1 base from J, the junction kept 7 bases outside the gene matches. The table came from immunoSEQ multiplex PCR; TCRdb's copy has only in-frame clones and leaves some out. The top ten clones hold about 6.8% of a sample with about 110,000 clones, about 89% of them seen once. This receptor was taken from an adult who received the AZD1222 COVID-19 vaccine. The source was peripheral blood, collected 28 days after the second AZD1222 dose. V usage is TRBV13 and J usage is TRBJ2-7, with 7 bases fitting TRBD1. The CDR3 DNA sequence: TGTGCCAGCAGCTCGTCGAGGACAGGATCCTACGAGCAGTACTTC. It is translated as CASSSSRTGSYEQYF.